The present TCR beta chain was sequenced within a study of control samples from healthy donors and cancer patients. The ends were cut back, 4 bases at V and 0 bases at J, with 11 bases in the middle. This CDR3 region has 15 residues. Germline V gene data show CDR1 as SGHRS and CDR2 as YFSETQ. The repertoire was sequenced with immunoSEQ multiplex PCR; TCRdb's copy has only in-frame clones and lacks some. Here the sample spans 150,000 to 200,000 clones, 90% to 95% being singletons. The TCR sequence derives from a young man in good health. Sequenced input: blood. The J gene is TRBJ1-3, the V gene TRBV5-1, with D hard to call. The CDR3 sequence is CASSIHGDSGNTIYF. CDR3 in DNA: TGCGCCAGCAGCATACACGGTGACTCTGGAAACACCATATATTTT.